This TCR beta chain is drawn from a study of cytomegalovirus exposure and HLA in healthy donors. Across the whole study: From HLA-typed donors, an early data release held around 85 million unique TCRs.

In the case of this clone: Its antigen is unidentified.

Primers included in the PCR were 60 Vbeta and 13 Jbeta primers. Clones were read by immunoSEQ multiplex PCR, and TCRdb kept only the in-frame ones, dropping some. The table lists around 150,000 clones, over 70% of them singletons, with 1.1% to 1.5% in the top ten. Study results and caveats: Most TCR sequences were uncommon, yet certain public TCRs appeared in many donors. A later analysis associated 16,951 TCR beta sequences with HLA alleles at a 0.05 false discovery rate. The authors listed approximately 160 TCR beta chains as cytomegalovirus-associated.

This CDR3 is built from 13 residues. Germline-derived CDR1 and CDR2 are SGHNT and YENEEA. V was clipped by 6 bases and J by 8 bases; unmatched bases: 10. The origin of this receptor is a woman in her thirties or forties in good health and CMV-seronegative. Specimen: PBMCs. The gene calls are TRBV11-3 and TRBJ2-7; TRBD2 agrees at 7 bases. The CDR3 coding sequence is TGTGCCAGCAGTTTGGGTTGGGGGGGGAAGCAGTACTTC. Protein sequence: CASSLGWGGKQYF.